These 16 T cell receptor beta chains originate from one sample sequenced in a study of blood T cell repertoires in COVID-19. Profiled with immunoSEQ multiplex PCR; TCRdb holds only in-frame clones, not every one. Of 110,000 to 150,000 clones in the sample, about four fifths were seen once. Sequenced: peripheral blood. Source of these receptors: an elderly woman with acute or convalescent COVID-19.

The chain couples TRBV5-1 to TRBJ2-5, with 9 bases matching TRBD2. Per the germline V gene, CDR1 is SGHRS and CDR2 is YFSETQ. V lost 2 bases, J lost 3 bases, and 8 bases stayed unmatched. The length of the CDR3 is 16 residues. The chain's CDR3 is CASSFLGLAAKETQYF. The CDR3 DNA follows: TGCGCCAGCAGCTTTTTGGGACTAGCCGCCAAAGAGACCCAGTACTTC. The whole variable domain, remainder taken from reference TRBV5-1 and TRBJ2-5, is KAGVTQTPRYLIKTRGQQVTLSCSPISGHRSVSWYQQTPGQGLQFLFEYFSETQRNKGNFPGRFSGRQFSNSRSEMNVSTLELGDSALYLCASSFLGLAAKETQYFGPGTRLLVL.

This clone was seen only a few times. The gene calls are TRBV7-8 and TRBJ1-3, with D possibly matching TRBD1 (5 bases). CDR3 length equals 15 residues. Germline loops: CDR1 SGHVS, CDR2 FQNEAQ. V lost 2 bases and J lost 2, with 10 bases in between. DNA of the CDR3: TGTGCCAGCAGCTTACGGGGGGATGCTGGAAACACCATATATTTT. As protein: CASSLRGDAGNTIYF. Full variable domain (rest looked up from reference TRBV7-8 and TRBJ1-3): GAGVSQSPRYKVAKRGQDVALRCDPISGHVSLFWYQQALGQGPEFLTYFQNEAQLDKSGLPSDRFFAERPEGSVSTLKIQRTQQEDSAVYLCASSLRGDAGNTIYFGEGSWLTVV.

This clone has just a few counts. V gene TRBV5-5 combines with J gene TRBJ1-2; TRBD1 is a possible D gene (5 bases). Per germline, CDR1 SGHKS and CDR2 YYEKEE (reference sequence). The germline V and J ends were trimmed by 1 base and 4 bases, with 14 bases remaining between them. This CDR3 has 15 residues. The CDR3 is CASSLRGQVTYGYTF. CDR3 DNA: TGTGCCAGCAGCTTGCGTGGACAAGTAACCTATGGCTACACCTTC.

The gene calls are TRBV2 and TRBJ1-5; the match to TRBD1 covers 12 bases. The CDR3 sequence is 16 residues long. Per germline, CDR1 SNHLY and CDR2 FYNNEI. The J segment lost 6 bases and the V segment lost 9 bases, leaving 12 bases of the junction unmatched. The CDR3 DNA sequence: TGTGCCAGTAGACCCGGGACAGGGGGCCGAGGTCAGCCCCAGCATTTT. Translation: CASRPGTGGRGQPQHF.

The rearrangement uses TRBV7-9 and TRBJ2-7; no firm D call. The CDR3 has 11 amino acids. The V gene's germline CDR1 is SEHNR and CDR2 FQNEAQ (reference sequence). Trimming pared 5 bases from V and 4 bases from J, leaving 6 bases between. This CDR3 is CASSPQYEQYF. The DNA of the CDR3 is TGTGCCAGCAGCCCTCAGTACGAGCAGTACTTC.

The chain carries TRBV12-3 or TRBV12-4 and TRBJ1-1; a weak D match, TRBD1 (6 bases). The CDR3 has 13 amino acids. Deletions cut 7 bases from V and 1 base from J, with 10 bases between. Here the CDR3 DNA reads TGTGCCAGCAACAGGGACGCGAACACTGAAGCTTTCTTT. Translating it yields CASNRDANTEAFF.

CDR3 amino acids: CASSPPGLAGGSYEQYF. As DNA, the CDR3 is TGTGCCAGCAGTCCCCCGGGACTAGCGGGGGGTAGTTACGAGCAGTACTTC. The V and J genes are TRBV27 and TRBJ2-7, with 15 bases lining up with TRBD2. Germline trimming cut 5 bases from V and 4 bases from J; bases unmatched to any gene: 9. Germline CDR1 reads MNHEY; CDR2 reads SMNVEV (reference sequence). CDR3 size: 17 residues.

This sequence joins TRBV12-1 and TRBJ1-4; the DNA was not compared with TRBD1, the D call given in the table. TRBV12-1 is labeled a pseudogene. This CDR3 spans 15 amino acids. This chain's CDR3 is CASSPQDSVNEKLFF. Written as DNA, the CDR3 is TGTGCCAGCAGCCCCCAGGACAGCGTTAATGAAAAACTGTTTTTT.

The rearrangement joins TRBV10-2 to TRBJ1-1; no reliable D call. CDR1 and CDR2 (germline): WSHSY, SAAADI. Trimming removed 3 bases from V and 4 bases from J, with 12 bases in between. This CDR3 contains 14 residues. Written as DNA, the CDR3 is TGCGCCAGCAGTGAATTTCGGCTAGGCACTGAAGCTTTCTTT. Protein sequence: CASSEFRLGTEAFF.

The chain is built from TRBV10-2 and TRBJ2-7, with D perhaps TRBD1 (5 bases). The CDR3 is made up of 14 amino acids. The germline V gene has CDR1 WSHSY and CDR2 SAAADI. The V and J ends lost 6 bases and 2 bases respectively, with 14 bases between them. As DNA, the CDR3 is TGCGCCAGCAGGGAACAGGAGTCAACCTACGAGCAGTACTTC. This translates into CASREQESTYEQYF.

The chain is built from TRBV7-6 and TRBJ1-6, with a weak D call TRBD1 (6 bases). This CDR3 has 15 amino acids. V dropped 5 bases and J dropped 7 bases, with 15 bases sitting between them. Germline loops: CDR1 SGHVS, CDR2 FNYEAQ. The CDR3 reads CASSLRQAENSPLHF. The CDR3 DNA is TGTGCCAGCAGCCTACGACAGGCTGAAAATTCACCCCTCCACTTT.

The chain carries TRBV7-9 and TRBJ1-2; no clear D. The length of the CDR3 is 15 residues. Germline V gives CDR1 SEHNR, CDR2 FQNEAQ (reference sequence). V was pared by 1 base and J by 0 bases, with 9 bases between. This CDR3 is CASSLGTEPNYGYTF. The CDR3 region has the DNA TGTGCCAGCAGCTTAGGAACAGAACCTAACTATGGCTACACCTTC. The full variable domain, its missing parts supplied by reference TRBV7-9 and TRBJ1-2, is DTGVSQNPRHKITKRGQNVTFRCDPISEHNRLYWYRQTLGQGPEFLTYFQNEAQLEKSRLLSDRFSAERPKGSFSTLEIQRTEQGDSAMYLCASSLGTEPNYGYTFGSGTRLTVV.

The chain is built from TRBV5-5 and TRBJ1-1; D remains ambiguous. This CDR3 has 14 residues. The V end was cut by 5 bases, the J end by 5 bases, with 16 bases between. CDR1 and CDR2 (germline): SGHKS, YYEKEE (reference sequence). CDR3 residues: CASSSLRRSTEAFF. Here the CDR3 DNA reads TGTGCCAGCAGTTCGTTGAGGAGGTCGACTGAAGCTTTCTTT.

The CDR3 DNA reads TGCAGTGCTAGTAGGCGGGACAGGGATGGAAACACCATATATTTT. Protein product: CSASRRDRDGNTIYF. The chain is built from TRBV20-1 and TRBJ1-3; 9 bases are shared with TRBD1. V shed 3 bases, J shed 3 bases, and the junction held 6 bases outside the gene matches. CDR3 length: 15 residues. CDR1 is DFQATT, CDR2 SNEGSKA, per germline (reference sequence).

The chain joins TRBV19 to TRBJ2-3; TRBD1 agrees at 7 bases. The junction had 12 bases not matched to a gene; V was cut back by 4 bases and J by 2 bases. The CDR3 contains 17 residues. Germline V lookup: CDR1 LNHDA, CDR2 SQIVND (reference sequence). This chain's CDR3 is CASSTPQGKGLTDTQYF. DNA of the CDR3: TGTGCCAGTAGTACCCCACAGGGGAAGGGTCTCACAGATACGCAGTATTTT.

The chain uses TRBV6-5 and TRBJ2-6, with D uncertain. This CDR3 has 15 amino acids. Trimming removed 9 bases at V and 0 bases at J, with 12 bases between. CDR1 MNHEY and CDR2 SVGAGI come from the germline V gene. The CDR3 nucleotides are TGTGCCAGTAGAAAACAGAGCTCTGGGGCCAACGTCCTGACTTTC. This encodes CASRKQSSGANVLTF.